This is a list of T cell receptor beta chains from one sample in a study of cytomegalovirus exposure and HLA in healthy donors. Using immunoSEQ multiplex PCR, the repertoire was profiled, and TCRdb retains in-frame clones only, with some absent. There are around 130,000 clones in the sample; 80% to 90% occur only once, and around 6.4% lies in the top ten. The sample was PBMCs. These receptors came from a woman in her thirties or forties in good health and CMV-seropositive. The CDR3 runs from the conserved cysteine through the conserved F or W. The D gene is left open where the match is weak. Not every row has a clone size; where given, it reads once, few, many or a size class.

TGTGCCAGCAGCGGGCCGGACAGGGATGACACTGAAGCTTTCTTT CASSGPDRDDTEAFF few . TRBJ1-1 TRBV21-1
TGTGCCAGCAGCGTAGTGGGTTCAGGGGCTGAGACCCAGTACTTC CASSVVGSGAETQYF . . TRBJ2-5 TRBV9
TGTGCCAGCAGTTTATTAAACCTAAATGGCCGGGGACTAAACACTGAAGCTTTCTTT CASSLLNLNGRGLNTEAFF . . TRBJ1-1 TRBV28
TGTGCCAGCAGCTTCCGGGACAATGAGCAGTTCTTC CASSFRDNEQFF . . TRBJ2-1 TRBV9
TGTGCCAGCAGCTCGATCGTCCTATTACAAGAGACCCAGTACTTC CASSSIVLLQETQYF . . TRBJ2-5 TRBV7-2
TGCGCCAGCAGCTTGGTCCGACAGGGGGCGGGCCGAGAGCAGTACTTC CASSLVRQGAGREQYF . TRBD1 TRBJ2-7 TRBV5-1
TGTGCCAGCAGTTTAGGACAGAACCTGAACACTGAAGCTTTCTTT CASSLGQNLNTEAFF . . TRBJ1-1 TRBV6-5
TGTGCCAGCAGCCCCGCCGGGACAAGGGGTTCACATACGCAGTATTTT CASSPAGTRGSHTQYF . . TRBJ2-3 TRBV11-2
TGTGCCAGCAGCGCCGGGACAGGGTTGTCTCTCGAGCAGTACTTC CASSAGTGLSLEQYF . TRBD1 TRBJ2-7 TRBV9
TGCGCCAGCAGCTTGGTCCTAGCGGGAGCGGCGAGCACCGGGGAGCTGTTTTTT CASSLVLAGAASTGELFF . TRBD2 TRBJ2-2 TRBV5-1
TGTGCCAGCAGCCTCCCGACAGGGGTGGGGACTGAAGCTTTCTTT CASSLPTGVGTEAFF . TRBD1 TRBJ1-1 TRBV7-9
TGTGCCAGCAGCACCACCAGCGGGAACTACAATGAGCAGTTCTTC CASSTTSGNYNEQFF . TRBD2 TRBJ2-1 TRBV9
TGCGCCAGCAGTGAGGCGAGCGGGGCCGGGGATACGCAGTATTTT CASSEASGAGDTQYF . TRBD2 TRBJ2-3 TRBV10-1
TGCGCCAGCAGCTTCGCTAGCGGGGGGCGGGAGACCCAGTACTTC CASSFASGGRETQYF once TRBD2 TRBJ2-5 TRBV5-1
TGTGCCAGCAGCTTGGACGGAGCCGGGGAGCTGTTTTTT CASSLDGAGELFF . . TRBJ2-2 TRBV5-5
TGTGCCAGCAGCTTATCCGGGACAGAGGAAAAACTGTTTTTT CASSLSGTEEKLFF . TRBD1 TRBJ1-4 TRBV11-2